This T cell receptor (beta chain) is drawn from a study of T cell changes during pregnancy in multiple sclerosis. Germline V CDR1 and CDR2: SGHNT, YYREEE (reference sequence). This CDR3 is built from 14 residues. Trimming took 4 bases from V and 6 from J; bases not matched to a gene: 7. Assay used: immunoSEQ multiplex PCR; TCRdb lists only in-frame clones, some missing. The sample consists of tens of thousands of clones, around 92% of them appearing once. The source material was peripheral blood, sampled in the third trimester of pregnancy. The clonotype originates from a female donor in good health, enrolled as a control in a pregnancy study. The chain uses TRBV5-4 and TRBJ2-3, with 8 nucleotides matching TRBD1. DNA of the CDR3: TGTGCCAGCAGCAACCGACAGGGGAGTGATACGCAGTATTTT. Amino acids: CASSNRQGSDTQYF. The full variable domain, in which reference TRBV5-4 and TRBJ2-3 provide the parts outside the CDR3, is ETGVTQSPTHLIKTRGQQVTLRCSSQSGHNTVSWYQQALGQGPQFIFQYYREEENGRGNFPPRFSGLQFPNYSSELNVNALELDDSALYLCASSNRQGSDTQYFGPGTRLTVL.